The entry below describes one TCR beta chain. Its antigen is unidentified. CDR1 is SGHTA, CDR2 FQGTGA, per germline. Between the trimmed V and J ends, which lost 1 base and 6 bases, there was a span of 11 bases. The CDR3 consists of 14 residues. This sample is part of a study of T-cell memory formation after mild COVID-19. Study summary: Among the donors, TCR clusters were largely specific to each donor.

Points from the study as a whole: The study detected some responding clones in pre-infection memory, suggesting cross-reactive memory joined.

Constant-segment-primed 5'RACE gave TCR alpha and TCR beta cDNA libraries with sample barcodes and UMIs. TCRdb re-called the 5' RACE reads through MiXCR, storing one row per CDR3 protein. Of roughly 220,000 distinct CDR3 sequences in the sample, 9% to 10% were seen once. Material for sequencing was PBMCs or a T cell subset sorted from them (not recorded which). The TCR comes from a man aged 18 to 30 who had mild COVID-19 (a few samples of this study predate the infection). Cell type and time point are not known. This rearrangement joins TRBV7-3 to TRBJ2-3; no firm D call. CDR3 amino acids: CASSLRPITDTQYF. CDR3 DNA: TGTGCCAGCAGCTTAAGACCTATTACGGATACGCAGTATTTT.